This TCR beta chain stems from a study of graft-versus-host responses after intestinal transplantation. Turning to the study itself: Among the recipients, all got anti-thymocyte globulin induction and then tacrolimus and steroids for 3 to 4 years. Study observations and caveats: Recipient marrow showed GvH clones, some seen first in ileum or blood.

Using immunoSEQ multiplex PCR, the repertoire was profiled, and TCRdb retains in-frame clones only, with some absent. The table has about 57,000 clones, roughly 90% seen once. As regards this clone: What it recognizes is unknown.

The CDR3 has 12 amino acids. The ends were cut back, 2 bases at V and 3 bases at J, with 8 bases in the middle. Germline values: CDR1 SQVTM, CDR2 ANQGSEA. The sequence came from a human patient who received an intestinal transplant, so some T cells may come from the graft donor. J is TRBJ2-7 and V is TRBV29-1; D uncertain. Sample: PBMCs, taken 26 days after transplant. The CDR3 DNA is TGCAGCGTTGAAAGCGAGGACTACGAGCAGTACTTC. This translates into CSVESEDYEQYF.